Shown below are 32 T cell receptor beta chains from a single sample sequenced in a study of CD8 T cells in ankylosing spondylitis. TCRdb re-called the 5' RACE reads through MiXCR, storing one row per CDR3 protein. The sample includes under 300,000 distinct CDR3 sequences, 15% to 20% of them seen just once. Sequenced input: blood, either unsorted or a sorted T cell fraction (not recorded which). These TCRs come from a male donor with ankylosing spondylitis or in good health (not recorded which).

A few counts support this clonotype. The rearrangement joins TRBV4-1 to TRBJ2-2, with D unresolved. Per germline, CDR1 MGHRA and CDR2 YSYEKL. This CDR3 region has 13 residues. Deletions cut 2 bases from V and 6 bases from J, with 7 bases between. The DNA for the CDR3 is TGCGCCAGCAGCCAAACAAGCTCCGGGGAGCTGTTTTTT. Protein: CASSQTSSGELFF.

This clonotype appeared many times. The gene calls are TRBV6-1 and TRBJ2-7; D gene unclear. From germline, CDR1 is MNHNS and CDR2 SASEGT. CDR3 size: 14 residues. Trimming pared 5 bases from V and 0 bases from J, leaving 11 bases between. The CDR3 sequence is CASSPYMGSYEQYF. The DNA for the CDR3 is TGTGCCAGCAGTCCTTACATGGGCTCCTACGAGCAGTACTTC.

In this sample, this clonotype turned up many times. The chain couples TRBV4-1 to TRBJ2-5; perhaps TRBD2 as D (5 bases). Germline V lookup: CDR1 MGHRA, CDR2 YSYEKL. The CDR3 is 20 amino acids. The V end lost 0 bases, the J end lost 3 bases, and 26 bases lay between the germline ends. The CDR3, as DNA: TGCGCCAGCAGCCAAGATGTCGGTAGTAACCCCTTGGAGGCTGAAGAGACCCAGTACTTC. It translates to CASSQDVGSNPLEAEETQYF.

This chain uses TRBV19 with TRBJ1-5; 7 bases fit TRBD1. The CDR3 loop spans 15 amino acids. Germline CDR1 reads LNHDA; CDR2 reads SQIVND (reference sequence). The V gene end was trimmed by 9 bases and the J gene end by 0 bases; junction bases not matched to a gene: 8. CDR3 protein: CASRQGFHSNQPQHF. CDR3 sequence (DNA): TGTGCCAGCAGACAGGGTTTTCATAGCAATCAGCCCCAGCATTTT.

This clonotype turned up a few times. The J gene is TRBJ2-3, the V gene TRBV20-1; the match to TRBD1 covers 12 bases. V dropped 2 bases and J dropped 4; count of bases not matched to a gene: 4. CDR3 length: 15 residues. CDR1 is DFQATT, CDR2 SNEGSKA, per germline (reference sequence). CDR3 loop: CSARWWDRGPDTQYF. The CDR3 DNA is TGCAGTGCTAGATGGTGGGACAGGGGGCCAGATACGCAGTATTTT.

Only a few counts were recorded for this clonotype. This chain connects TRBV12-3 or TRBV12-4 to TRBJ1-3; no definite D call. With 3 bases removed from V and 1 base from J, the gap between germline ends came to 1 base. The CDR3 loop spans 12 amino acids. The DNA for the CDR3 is TGTGCCAGCAGTTTTTCTGGAAACACCATATATTTT. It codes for CASSFSGNTIYF.

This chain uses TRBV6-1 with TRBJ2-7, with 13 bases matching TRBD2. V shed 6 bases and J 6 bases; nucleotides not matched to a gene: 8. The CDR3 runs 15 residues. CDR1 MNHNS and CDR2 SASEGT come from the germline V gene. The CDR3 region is CASSSGLAGVSEQYF. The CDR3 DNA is TGTGCCAGCAGCTCCGGACTAGCGGGAGTTTCCGAGCAGTACTTC.

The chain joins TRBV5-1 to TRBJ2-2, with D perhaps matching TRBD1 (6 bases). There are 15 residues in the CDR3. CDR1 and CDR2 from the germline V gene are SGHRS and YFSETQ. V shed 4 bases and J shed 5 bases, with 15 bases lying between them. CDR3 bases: TGCGCCAGCAGCCTGAAACAGGGTTGGACCGGGGAGCTGTTTTTT. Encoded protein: CASSLKQGWTGELFF.

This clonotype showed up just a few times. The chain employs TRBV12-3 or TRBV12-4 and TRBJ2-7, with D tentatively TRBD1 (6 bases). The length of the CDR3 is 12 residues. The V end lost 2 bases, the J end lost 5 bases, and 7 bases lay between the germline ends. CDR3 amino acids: CASSLTGNEQYF. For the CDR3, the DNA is TGTGCCAGCAGTTTAACAGGGAACGAGCAGTACTTC.

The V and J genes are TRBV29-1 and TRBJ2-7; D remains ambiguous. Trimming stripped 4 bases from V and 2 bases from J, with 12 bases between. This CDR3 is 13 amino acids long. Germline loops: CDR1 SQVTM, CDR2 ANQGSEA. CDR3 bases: TGCAGCGTTGTGCCTCCGCTCGCCTACGAGCAGTACTTC. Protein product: CSVVPPLAYEQYF.

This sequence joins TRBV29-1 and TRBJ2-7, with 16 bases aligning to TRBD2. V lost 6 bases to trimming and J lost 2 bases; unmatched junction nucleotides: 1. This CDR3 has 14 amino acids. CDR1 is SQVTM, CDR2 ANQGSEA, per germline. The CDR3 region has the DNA TGCAGCGTGGGACTAGCGGGAGGGCCCTACGAGCAGTACTTC. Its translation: CSVGLAGGPYEQYF.

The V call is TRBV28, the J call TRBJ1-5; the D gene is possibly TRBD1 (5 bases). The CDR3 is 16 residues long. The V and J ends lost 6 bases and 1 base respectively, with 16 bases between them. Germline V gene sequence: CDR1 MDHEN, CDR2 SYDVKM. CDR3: CASRTNRKPSNQPQHF. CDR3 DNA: TGTGCCAGCAGAACGAACAGGAAACCCAGCAATCAGCCCCAGCATTTT.

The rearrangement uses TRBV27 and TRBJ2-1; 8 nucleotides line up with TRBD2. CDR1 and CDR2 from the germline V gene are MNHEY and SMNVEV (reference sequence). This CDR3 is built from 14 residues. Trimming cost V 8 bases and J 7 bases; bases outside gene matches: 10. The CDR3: CASLGGIAGNEQFF. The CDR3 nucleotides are TGTGCCAGCCTGGGGGGGATAGCGGGAAATGAGCAGTTCTTC.

The CDR3 protein is CASSLYTEADTQYF. The CDR3 DNA reads TGTGCCAGCAGTTTATATACGGAGGCAGATACGCAGTATTTT. J is TRBJ2-3 and V is TRBV12-3 or TRBV12-4; D is perhaps TRBD2 (5 bases). This CDR3 has 14 amino acids. The V gene lost 2 bases and the J gene lost 4 bases, with 10 bases spanning the gap.

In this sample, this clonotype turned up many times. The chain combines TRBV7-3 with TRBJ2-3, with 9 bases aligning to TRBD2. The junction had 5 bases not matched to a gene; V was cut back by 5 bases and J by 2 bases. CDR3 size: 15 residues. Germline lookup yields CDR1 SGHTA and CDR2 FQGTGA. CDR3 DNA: TGTGCCAGCAGCCCGGGACTAGCCGTCACAGATACGCAGTATTTT. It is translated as CASSPGLAVTDTQYF.

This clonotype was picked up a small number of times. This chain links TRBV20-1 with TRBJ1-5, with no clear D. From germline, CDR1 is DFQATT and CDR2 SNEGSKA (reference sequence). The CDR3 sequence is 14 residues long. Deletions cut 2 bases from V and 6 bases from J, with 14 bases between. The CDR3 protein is CSARLYGEAQPQHF. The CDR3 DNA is TGCAGTGCTAGACTTTACGGGGAAGCTCAGCCCCAGCATTTT.

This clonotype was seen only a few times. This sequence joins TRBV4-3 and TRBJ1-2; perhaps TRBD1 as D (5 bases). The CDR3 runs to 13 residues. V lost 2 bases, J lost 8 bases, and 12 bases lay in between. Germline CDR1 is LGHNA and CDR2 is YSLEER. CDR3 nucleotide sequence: TGCGCCAGCAGCCAATCAGACAGTGGGGGCTACACCTTC. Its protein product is CASSQSDSGGYTF.

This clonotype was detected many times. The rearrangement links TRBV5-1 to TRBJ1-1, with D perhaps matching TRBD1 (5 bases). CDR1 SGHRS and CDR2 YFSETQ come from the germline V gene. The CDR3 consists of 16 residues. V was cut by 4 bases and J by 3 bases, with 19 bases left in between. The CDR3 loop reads CASSIDRDSMDTEAFF. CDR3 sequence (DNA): TGCGCCAGCAGCATAGATCGGGACTCCATGGACACTGAAGCTTTCTTT.

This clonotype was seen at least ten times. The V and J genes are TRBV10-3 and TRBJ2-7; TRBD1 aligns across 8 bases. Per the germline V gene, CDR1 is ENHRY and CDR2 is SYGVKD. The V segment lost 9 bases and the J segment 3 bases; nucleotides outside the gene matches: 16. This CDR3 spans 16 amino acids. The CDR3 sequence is CAIAPSWGQDLYEQYF. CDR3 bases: TGTGCCATTGCACCTTCTTGGGGACAGGACCTCTACGAGCAGTACTTC.

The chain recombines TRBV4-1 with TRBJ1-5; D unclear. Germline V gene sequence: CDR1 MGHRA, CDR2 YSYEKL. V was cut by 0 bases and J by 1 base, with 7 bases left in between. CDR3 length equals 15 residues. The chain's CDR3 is CASSQDDGSNQPQHF. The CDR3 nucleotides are TGCGCCAGCAGCCAAGACGACGGAAGCAATCAGCCCCAGCATTTT.

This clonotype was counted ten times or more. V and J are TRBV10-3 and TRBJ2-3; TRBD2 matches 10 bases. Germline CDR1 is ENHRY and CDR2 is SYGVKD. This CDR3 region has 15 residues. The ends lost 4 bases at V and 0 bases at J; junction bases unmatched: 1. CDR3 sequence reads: CAISVLAGSTDTQYF. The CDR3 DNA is TGTGCCATCAGTGTACTAGCGGGGAGCACAGATACGCAGTATTTT.

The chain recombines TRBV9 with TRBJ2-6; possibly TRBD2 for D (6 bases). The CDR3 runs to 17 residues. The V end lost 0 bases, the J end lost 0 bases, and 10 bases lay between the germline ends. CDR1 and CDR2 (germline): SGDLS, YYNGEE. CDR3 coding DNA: TGTGCCAGCAGCGTAGACCGGGGGAGCTCTGGGGCCAACGTCCTGACTTTC. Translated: CASSVDRGSSGANVLTF.

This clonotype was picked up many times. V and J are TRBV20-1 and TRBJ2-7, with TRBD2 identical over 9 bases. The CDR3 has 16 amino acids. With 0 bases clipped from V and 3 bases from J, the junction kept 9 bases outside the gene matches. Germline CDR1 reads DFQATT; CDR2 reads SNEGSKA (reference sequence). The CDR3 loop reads CSARDGASGMDYEQYF. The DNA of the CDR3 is TGCAGTGCTAGAGATGGGGCTAGCGGGATGGACTACGAGCAGTACTTC.

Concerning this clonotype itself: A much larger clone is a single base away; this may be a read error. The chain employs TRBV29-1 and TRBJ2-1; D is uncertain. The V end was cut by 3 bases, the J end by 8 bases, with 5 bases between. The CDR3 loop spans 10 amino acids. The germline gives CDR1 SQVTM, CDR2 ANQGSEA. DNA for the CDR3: TGCAGCGTTGAGGCTCATGAGCAGTTCTTC. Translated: CSVEAHEQFF.

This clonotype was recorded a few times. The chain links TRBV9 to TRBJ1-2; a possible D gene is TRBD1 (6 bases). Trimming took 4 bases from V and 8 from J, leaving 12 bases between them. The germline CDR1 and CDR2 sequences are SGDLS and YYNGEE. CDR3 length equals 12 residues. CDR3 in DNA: TGTGCCAGCAGCCTCGGGGGCCAGGGCTACACCTTC. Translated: CASSLGGQGYTF.

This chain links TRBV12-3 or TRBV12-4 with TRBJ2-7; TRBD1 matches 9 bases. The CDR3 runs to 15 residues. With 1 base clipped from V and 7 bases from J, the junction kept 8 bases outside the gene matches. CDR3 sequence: CASSLVGQGMPEQYF. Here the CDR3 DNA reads TGTGCCAGCAGTTTAGTGGGACAGGGAATGCCGGAGCAGTACTTC.

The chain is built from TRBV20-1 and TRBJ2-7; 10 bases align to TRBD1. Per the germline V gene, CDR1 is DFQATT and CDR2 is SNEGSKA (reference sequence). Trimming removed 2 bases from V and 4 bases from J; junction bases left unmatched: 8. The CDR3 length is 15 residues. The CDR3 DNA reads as TGCAGTGCTAGAAATCCCGGGACAGGGGAGTACGAGCAGTACTTC. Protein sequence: CSARNPGTGEYEQYF.

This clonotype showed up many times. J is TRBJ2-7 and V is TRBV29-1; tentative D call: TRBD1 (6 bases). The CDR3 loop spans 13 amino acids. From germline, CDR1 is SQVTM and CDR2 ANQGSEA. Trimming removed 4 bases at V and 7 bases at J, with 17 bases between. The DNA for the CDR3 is TGCAGCGTTGTTGCCCAGGGGCGTGAGGAGCAGTACTTC. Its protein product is CSVVAQGREEQYF.

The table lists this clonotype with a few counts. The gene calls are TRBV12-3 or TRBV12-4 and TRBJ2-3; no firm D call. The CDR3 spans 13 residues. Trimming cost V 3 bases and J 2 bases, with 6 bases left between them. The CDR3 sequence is CASSFDSTDTQYF. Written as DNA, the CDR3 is TGTGCCAGCAGTTTCGACTCCACAGATACGCAGTATTTT.

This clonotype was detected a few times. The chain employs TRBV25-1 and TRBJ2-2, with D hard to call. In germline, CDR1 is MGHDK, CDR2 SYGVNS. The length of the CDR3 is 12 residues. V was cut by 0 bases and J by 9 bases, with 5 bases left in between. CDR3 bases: TGTGCCAGCAGTGAATACGGCCGGGAGCTGTTTTTT. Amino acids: CASSEYGRELFF.

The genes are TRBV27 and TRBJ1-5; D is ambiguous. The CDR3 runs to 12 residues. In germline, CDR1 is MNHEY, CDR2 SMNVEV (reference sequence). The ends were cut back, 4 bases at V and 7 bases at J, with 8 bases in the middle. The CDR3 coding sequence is TGTGCCAGCAGTTCGAGAGGACAGCCCCAGCATTTT. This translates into CASSSRGQPQHF.

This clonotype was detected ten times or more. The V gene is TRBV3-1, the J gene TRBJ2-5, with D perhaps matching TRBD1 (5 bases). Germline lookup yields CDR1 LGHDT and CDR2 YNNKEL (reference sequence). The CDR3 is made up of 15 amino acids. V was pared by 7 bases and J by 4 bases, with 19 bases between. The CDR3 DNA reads TGTGCCAGCACTCGAAGGTTATACAGGCGAGAGACCCAGTACTTC. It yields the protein CASTRRLYRRETQYF.